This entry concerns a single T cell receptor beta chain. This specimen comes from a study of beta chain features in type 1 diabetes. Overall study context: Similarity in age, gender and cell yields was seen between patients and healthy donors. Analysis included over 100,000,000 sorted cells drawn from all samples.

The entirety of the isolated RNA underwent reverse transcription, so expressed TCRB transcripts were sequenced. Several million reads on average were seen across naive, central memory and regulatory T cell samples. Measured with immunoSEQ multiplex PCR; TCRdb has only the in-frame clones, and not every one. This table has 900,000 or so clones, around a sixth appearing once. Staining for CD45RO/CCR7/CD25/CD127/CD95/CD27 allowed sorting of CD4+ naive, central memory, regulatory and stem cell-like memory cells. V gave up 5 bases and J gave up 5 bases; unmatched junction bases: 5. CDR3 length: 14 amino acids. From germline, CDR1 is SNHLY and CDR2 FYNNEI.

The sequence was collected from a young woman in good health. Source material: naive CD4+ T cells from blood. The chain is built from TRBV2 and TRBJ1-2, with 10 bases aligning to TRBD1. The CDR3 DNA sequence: TGTGCCAGCAGTCGAGGACAGGGGGGTTATGGCTACACCTTC. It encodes CASSRGQGGYGYTF.